This T cell receptor beta chain was recovered during a study of T-cell reconstitution after alpha-beta-depleted transplantation in children. The study's findings and limits: Elevated TCRbeta diversity at day 60 was traced, in some patients, to surviving recipient T cells and thymic progenitors. Hyperexpanded clones declined; after one year, newly produced T cells mostly supplied diversity. Reports say that about two months after transplant, the alpha-beta T cells came out of several hundred graft clones that had expanded.

About this clonotype itself: Its antigen is not identified.

Unique molecular identifiers were incorporated when the TCRbeta library was constructed. MiXCR, applied by TCRdb to the PCR reads, yields one record per CDR3 protein. The sample includes 45,000 to 60,000 distinct CDR3 sequences, 52% of them seen just once. The receptor's source is a boy younger than two with SCID, due to receive a stem cell transplant. Material: peripheral blood, obtained before TCRalphabeta/CD19-depleted stem cell transplant.

The CDR3 region has the DNA TGTGCCAGAAGCTTACACCACCGGGACAGGAACACTGAAGCTTTCTTT. It encodes CARSLHHRDRNTEAFF. The V gene is TRBV5-3, the J gene TRBJ1-1; 7 bases are a match to TRBD1. TRBV5-3 is reported as an ORF; its role is uncertain. The V segment lost 2 bases and the J segment 1 base; nucleotides outside the gene matches: 8. The CDR3 is made up of 16 amino acids.